One sample yielded the 11 T cell receptor beta chains listed below, sequenced in a study of T cells after posttransplantation cyclophosphamide. Repertoires were generated with immunoSEQ multiplex PCR, while TCRdb's copy carries only in-frame clones and drops some. The repertoire shows roughly 8,000 clones, none seen only once; the top ten take about 10%. A marrow graft followed busulfan-fludarabine conditioning, with cyclophosphamide on days +3 and +4. The material sequenced was PBMCs, taken after allogeneic stem cell transplant with posttransplant cyclophosphamide. Receptors were obtained from a female patient aged 50-59 years who received an allogeneic stem cell transplant from a related donor, was CMV-positive, and had no GVHD. Some T cells may be supplied by the graft donor.

This clone showed up many times. The genes are TRBV27 and TRBJ1-2; D gene uncertain. V was pared by 3 bases and J by 5 bases, with 13 bases between. CDR3 length equals 14 residues. Germline V gives CDR1 MNHEY, CDR2 SMNVEV (reference sequence). The CDR3 region has the DNA TGTGCCAGCAGTTTTGGTGGCGGTAGTTATGGCTACACCTTC. Its protein is CASSFGGGSYGYTF.

This clone was seen many times. V gene TRBV6-5 combines with J gene TRBJ1-2; tentatively, D is TRBD1 (5 bases). The CDR3 length is 15 residues. Germline values: CDR1 MNHEY, CDR2 SVGAGI. V gave up 0 bases and J gave up 4 bases, with 12 bases separating them. The CDR3 protein is CASSYSRGRVYGYTF. Written as DNA, the CDR3 is TGTGCCAGCAGTTACTCGCGGGGCAGGGTCTATGGCTACACCTTC.

This clone was found many times. The genes are TRBV9 and TRBJ1-5; perhaps TRBD1 as D (6 bases). The CDR3 sequence is 16 residues long. The V gene's germline CDR1 is SGDLS and CDR2 YYNGEE. V was trimmed by 4 bases and J by 3 bases, leaving 17 bases between them. As DNA, the CDR3 is TGTGCCAGCAGCCCATCATCTGGACAGAACAATCAGCCCCAGCATTTT. Protein sequence: CASSPSSGQNNQPQHF.

This clone was observed many times. This sequence joins TRBV28 and TRBJ2-4; D gene unclear. Germline loops: CDR1 MDHEN, CDR2 SYDVKM. With 3 bases removed from V and 6 bases from J, the gap between germline ends came to 6 bases. There are 12 residues in the CDR3. The DNA of the CDR3 is TGTGCCAGCAGTTTGCAACTAAACATTCAGTACTTC. Translation gives CASSLQLNIQYF.

This clone was seen ten or more times. The chain links TRBV4-1 to TRBJ2-2; the D is unclear. This CDR3 region has 19 residues. CDR1 is MGHRA, CDR2 YSYEKL, per germline. V was trimmed by 0 bases and J by 6 bases, leaving 23 bases between them. CDR3 in DNA: TGCGCCAGCAGCCAAGATTCGAGTTCGGGTAATAGGAAGGCCGGGGAGCTGTTTTTT. Encoded protein: CASSQDSSSGNRKAGELFF.

This clone has ten or more counts. The chain couples TRBV6-4 to TRBJ1-2; D unclear. V was shortened by 2 bases and J by 8 bases, with 12 bases between the two germline ends. The CDR3 runs 13 residues. Germline CDR1 reads MRHNA; CDR2 reads SNTAGT. CDR3 in DNA: TGTGCCAGCAGTGACCCCAAGGCAAGGGGCTACACCTTC. Its translation: CASSDPKARGYTF.

In its sample, this clone was seen many times. The genes are TRBV19 and TRBJ2-3, with D unresolved. The V end was cut by 5 bases, the J end by 4 bases, with 19 bases between. The CDR3 runs 16 residues. In germline, CDR1 is LNHDA, CDR2 SQIVND (reference sequence). The DNA of the CDR3 is TGTGCCAGTAGTCCAACCGGGTCCTACCAAGCAGATACGCAGTATTTT. It codes for CASSPTGSYQADTQYF.

This clone was seen ten or more times. V usage is TRBV7-8 and J usage is TRBJ2-7; D is ambiguous. CDR1 and CDR2 (germline): SGHVS, FQNEAQ. V was trimmed by 8 bases and J by 3 bases, leaving 17 bases between them. CDR3 length equals 14 residues. The CDR3 nucleotides are TGTGCCAGCCGTCATCAATCCTCAGTCTACGAGCAGTACTTC. It yields the protein CASRHQSSVYEQYF.

This clone appeared many times. The CDR3, as DNA: TGTGCCAGCTCACCAGGGGCAAACAACTATGGCTACACCTTC. Amino acid sequence: CASSPGANNYGYTF. The gene calls are TRBV18 and TRBJ1-2, with a possible D match to TRBD1 (5 bases). Germline assignment: CDR1 KGHSH and CDR2 LQKENI. CDR3 size: 14 residues. Trimming pared 2 bases from V and 2 bases from J, leaving 9 bases between.

This clone came up many times. The J gene is TRBJ2-1, the V gene TRBV12-3 or TRBV12-4; TRBD2 aligns across 7 bases. This CDR3 region has 13 residues. J was trimmed by 10 bases and V by 3 bases; bases with no gene match: 6. The chain's CDR3 is CASSLASGEEQFF. The CDR3 bases are TGTGCCAGCAGTTTGGCTAGCGGTGAAGAGCAGTTCTTC.

This clone is medium-sized within its sample. The CDR3 protein is CASSLVGPPLTDTQYF. CDR3 nucleotides: TGTGCCAGCAGTTTAGTGGGGCCCCCGCTCACAGATACGCAGTATTTT. This rearrangement joins TRBV12-3 or TRBV12-4 to TRBJ2-3; D might be TRBD1 (5 bases). V lost 1 base, J lost 2 bases, and 13 bases lay in between. The CDR3 runs to 16 residues.